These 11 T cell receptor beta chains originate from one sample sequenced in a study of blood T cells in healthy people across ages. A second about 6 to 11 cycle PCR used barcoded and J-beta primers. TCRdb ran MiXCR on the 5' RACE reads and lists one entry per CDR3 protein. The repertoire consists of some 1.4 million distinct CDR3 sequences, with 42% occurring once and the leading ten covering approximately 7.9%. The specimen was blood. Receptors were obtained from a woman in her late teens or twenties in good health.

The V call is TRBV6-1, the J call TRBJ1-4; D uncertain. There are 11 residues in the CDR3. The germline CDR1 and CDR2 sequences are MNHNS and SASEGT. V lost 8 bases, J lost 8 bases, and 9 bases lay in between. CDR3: CASHEWEKLFF. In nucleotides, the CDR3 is TGTGCCAGCCACGAGTGGGAAAAACTGTTTTTT.

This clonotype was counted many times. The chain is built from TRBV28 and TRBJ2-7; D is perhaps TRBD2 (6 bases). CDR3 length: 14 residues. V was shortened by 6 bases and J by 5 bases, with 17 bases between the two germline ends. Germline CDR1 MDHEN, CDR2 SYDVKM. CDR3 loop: CASRAPGGGNEQYF. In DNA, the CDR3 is TGTGCCAGCAGGGCCCCTGGGGGAGGCAACGAGCAGTACTTC. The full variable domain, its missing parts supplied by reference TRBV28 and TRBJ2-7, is DVKVTQSSRYLVKRTGEKVFLECVQDMDHENMFWYRQDPGLGLRLIYFSYDVKMKEKGDIPEGYSVSREKKERFSLILESASTNQTSMYLCASRAPGGGNEQYFGPGTRLTVT.

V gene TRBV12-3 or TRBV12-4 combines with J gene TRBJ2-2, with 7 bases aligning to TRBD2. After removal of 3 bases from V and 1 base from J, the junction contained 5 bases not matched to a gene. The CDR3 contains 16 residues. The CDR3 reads CASSFGREQNTGELFF. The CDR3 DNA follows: TGTGCCAGCAGTTTTGGGCGGGAGCAGAACACCGGGGAGCTGTTTTTT.

Here the CDR3 DNA reads TGTGCCAGCAGCTACCGCCCCCCCTACAGTAGCTCCTATAATTCACCCCTCCACTTT. It codes for CASSYRPPYSSSYNSPLHF. The V call is TRBV12-3 or TRBV12-4, the J call TRBJ1-6, with D unclear. V lost 6 bases to trimming and J lost 0 bases, with 21 bases between them. The CDR3 has 19 amino acids.

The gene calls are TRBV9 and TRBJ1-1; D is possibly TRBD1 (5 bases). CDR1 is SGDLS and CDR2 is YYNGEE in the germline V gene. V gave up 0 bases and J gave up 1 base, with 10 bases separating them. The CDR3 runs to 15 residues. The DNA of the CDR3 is TGTGCCAGCAGCGTAGAGGTGGGGGGGAACACTGAAGCTTTCTTT. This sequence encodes CASSVEVGGNTEAFF.

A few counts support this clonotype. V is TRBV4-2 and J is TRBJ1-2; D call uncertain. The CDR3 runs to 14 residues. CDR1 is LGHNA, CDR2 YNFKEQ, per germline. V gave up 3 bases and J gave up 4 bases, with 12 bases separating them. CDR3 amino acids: CASSQAEDLYGYTF. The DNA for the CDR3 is TGTGCCAGCAGCCAGGCGGAGGATCTCTATGGCTACACCTTC.

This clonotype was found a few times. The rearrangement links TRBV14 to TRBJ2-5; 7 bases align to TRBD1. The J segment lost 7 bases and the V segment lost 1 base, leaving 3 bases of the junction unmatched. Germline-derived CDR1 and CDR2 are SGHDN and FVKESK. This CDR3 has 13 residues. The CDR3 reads CASSQARDRTQYF. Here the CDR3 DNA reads TGTGCCAGCAGCCAAGCCAGGGACAGGACCCAGTACTTC.

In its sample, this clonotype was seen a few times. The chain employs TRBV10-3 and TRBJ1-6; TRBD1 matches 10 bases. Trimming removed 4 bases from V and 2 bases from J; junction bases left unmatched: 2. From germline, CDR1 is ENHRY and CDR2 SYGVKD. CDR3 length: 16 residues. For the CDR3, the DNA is TGTGCCATCAGTGCGGACAGGGGGACCTATAATTCACCCCTCCACTTT. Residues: CAISADRGTYNSPLHF.

The CDR3 nucleotides are TGTGCCAGCAGTGGACTAGCGGGAGATGAAGGCTACAATGAGCAGTTCTTC. It specifies CASSGLAGDEGYNEQFF. The chain combines TRBV12-3 or TRBV12-4 with TRBJ2-1, with 13 positions matching TRBD2. V was pared by 5 bases and J by 3 bases, with 7 bases of the junction left unmatched. CDR3 size: 17 residues.

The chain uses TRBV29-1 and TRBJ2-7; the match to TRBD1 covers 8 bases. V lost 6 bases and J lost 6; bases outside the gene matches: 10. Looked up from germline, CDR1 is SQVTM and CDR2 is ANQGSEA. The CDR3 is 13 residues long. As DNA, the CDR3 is TGCAGCGTGGACCGGACAGGGTCCGGCGAGCAGTACTTC. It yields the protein CSVDRTGSGEQYF.

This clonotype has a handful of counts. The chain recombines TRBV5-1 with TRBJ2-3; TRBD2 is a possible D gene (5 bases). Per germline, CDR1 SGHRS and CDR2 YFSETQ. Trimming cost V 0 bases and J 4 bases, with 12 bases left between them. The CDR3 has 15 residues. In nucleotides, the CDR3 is TGCGCCAGCAGCTTGGCCGGGGATTCTGCAGATACGCAGTATTTT. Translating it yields CASSLAGDSADTQYF. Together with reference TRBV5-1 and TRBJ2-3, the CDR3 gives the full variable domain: KAGVTQTPRYLIKTRGQQVTLSCSPISGHRSVSWYQQTPGQGLQFLFEYFSETQRNKGNFPGRFSGRQFSNSRSEMNVSTLELGDSALYLCASSLAGDSADTQYFGPGTRLTVL.